A selection of T cell receptor beta chains follows, all from one sample in a study of early T cells in non-severe SARS-CoV-2 infection. TCRdb analysed the 5' RACE reads with MiXCR anew, one entry per CDR3 protein. The table includes approximately 70,000 distinct CDR3 sequences, 9.5% to 15% detected once. Sequencing used whole blood. These receptors came from an adult who was a healthcare worker with PCR-confirmed SARS-CoV-2 infection or an uninfected control (not recorded which). The CDR3 runs from the conserved cysteine through the conserved F or W. The D gene is left open where the match is weak. Some rows mark clone size as missing; the rest say once, few, many or name a class of expanded clone.

d_call: NA
v_call: TRBV11-2
cdr3_length: 15
clone_size: NA
j_call: TRBJ2-1
cdr3_aa: CASSSSDRVYNEQFF
cdr3_nt: TGTGCCAGCAGCTCCAGTGACCGGGTCTACAATGAGCAGTTCTTC

d_call: NA
v_call: TRBV29-1
cdr3_length: 14
clone_size: many
j_call: TRBJ2-1
cdr3_aa: CSVVGGSLYNEQFF
cdr3_nt: TGCAGCGTTGTAGGAGGGTCCTTATACAATGAGCAGTTCTTC

d_call: TRBD2
v_call: TRBV12-3/TRBV12-4
cdr3_length: 15
clone_size: few
j_call: TRBJ2-5
cdr3_aa: CASSTSGTGQETQYF
cdr3_nt: TGTGCCAGCAGTACTAGCGGGACAGGACAAGAGACCCAGTACTTC

d_call: TRBD1
v_call: TRBV5-1
cdr3_length: 17
clone_size: many
j_call: TRBJ1-6
cdr3_aa: CASSAWTGGRRNSPLHF
cdr3_nt: TGCGCCAGCAGCGCCTGGACAGGGGGCCGTAGGAATTCACCCCTCCACTTT

d_call: NA
v_call: TRBV29-1
cdr3_length: 11
clone_size: few
j_call: TRBJ2-4
cdr3_aa: CSGKAKNIQYF
cdr3_nt: TGCAGCGGAAAAGCCAAAAACATTCAGTACTTC

d_call: NA
v_call: TRBV3-1
cdr3_length: 13
clone_size: few
j_call: TRBJ2-1
cdr3_aa: CASSRGGNNEQFF
cdr3_nt: TGTGCCAGCAGCAGGGGGGGCAACAATGAGCAGTTCTTC

d_call: NA
v_call: TRBV29-1
cdr3_length: 18
clone_size: NA
j_call: TRBJ2-1
cdr3_aa: CSVTSYAGPSRKYNEQFF
cdr3_nt: TGCAGCGTAACTTCATACGCGGGGCCATCAAGAAAATACAATGAGCAGTTCTTC

d_call: NA
v_call: TRBV6-2/TRBV6-3
cdr3_length: 13
clone_size: NA
j_call: TRBJ2-7
cdr3_aa: CASSYDGGYEQYF
cdr3_nt: TGTGCCAGCAGTTATGACGGGGGCTACGAGCAGTACTTC

d_call: TRBD1
v_call: TRBV7-6
cdr3_length: 18
clone_size: NA
j_call: TRBJ2-5
cdr3_aa: CASSPTRDRGNRGETQYF
cdr3_nt: TGTGCCAGCAGCCCGACTAGGGACAGGGGCAACAGAGGAGAGACCCAGTACTTC

d_call: TRBD2
v_call: TRBV4-1
cdr3_length: 16
clone_size: NA
j_call: TRBJ2-5
cdr3_aa: CASSQAPSGPRETQYF
cdr3_nt: TGCGCCAGCAGCCAAGCGCCTAGCGGTCCCAGAGAGACCCAGTACTTC

d_call: NA
v_call: TRBV10-1
cdr3_length: 15
clone_size: NA
j_call: TRBJ1-1
cdr3_aa: CASSEDGGSGTEAFF
cdr3_nt: TGCGCCAGCAGTGAGGATGGGGGTTCTGGCACTGAAGCTTTCTTT

d_call: TRBD1
v_call: TRBV7-3
cdr3_length: 13
clone_size: few
j_call: TRBJ1-1
cdr3_aa: CASSYHGQGEAFF
cdr3_nt: TGTGCCAGCAGCTATCATGGACAGGGTGAAGCTTTCTTT

d_call: TRBD1
v_call: TRBV7-9
cdr3_length: 17
clone_size: NA
j_call: TRBJ2-5
cdr3_aa: CASSWASTRDRQETQYF
cdr3_nt: TGTGCCAGCAGCTGGGCCTCAACCAGGGACAGACAAGAGACCCAGTACTTC

d_call: TRBD2
v_call: TRBV2
cdr3_length: 17
clone_size: many
j_call: TRBJ2-3
cdr3_aa: CASSEARTSGVTDTQYF
cdr3_nt: TGTGCCAGCAGTGAAGCGAGGACTAGCGGGGTCACAGATACGCAGTATTTT

d_call: NA
v_call: TRBV2
cdr3_length: 15
clone_size: many
j_call: TRBJ2-1
cdr3_aa: CASSEQGPVNNEQFF
cdr3_nt: TGTGCCAGCAGTGAACAGGGGCCCGTTAACAATGAGCAGTTCTTC

d_call: NA
v_call: TRBV28
cdr3_length: 18
clone_size: NA
j_call: TRBJ1-2
cdr3_aa: CASSLLGGGSPSHRGYTF
cdr3_nt: TGTGCCAGCAGTTTATTGGGCGGGGGTTCCCCCTCCCATAGGGGCTACACCTTC

d_call: TRBD1
v_call: TRBV27
cdr3_length: 15
clone_size: NA
j_call: TRBJ1-5
cdr3_aa: CASTGTVGSNQPQHF
cdr3_nt: TGTGCCAGCACCGGGACAGTTGGAAGCAATCAGCCCCAGCATTTT

d_call: NA
v_call: TRBV11-1
cdr3_length: 13
clone_size: few
j_call: TRBJ2-1
cdr3_aa: CASSSRRLNEQFF
cdr3_nt: TGTGCCAGCAGCTCCCGGAGGTTAAATGAGCAGTTCTTC

d_call: TRBD2
v_call: TRBV7-8
cdr3_length: 16
clone_size: NA
j_call: TRBJ2-2
cdr3_aa: CASSLFWTSGTGELFF
cdr3_nt: TGTGCCAGCAGCTTATTCTGGACTAGCGGGACCGGGGAGCTGTTTTTT

d_call: TRBD2
v_call: TRBV5-1
cdr3_length: 15
clone_size: NA
j_call: TRBJ2-2
cdr3_aa: CASGEGLAEDGELFF
cdr3_nt: TGCGCCAGCGGAGAGGGACTAGCGGAAGACGGGGAGCTGTTTTTT

d_call: TRBD2
v_call: TRBV11-2
cdr3_length: 19
clone_size: many
j_call: TRBJ2-1
cdr3_aa: CASSLGVLTSGMLYNEQFF
cdr3_nt: TGTGCCAGCAGCTTAGGTGTATTGACTAGCGGGATGCTCTACAATGAGCAGTTCTTC

d_call: NA
v_call: TRBV15
cdr3_length: 15
clone_size: few
j_call: TRBJ2-7
cdr3_aa: CATSRFDRKAYEQYF
cdr3_nt: TGTGCCACCAGCAGGTTCGACAGGAAAGCCTACGAGCAGTACTTC

d_call: TRBD1
v_call: TRBV20-1
cdr3_length: 14
clone_size: many
j_call: TRBJ1-5
cdr3_aa: CSARPGTGNQPQHF
cdr3_nt: TGCAGTGCTAGACCCGGGACAGGCAATCAGCCCCAGCATTTT

d_call: NA
v_call: TRBV6-4
cdr3_length: 12
clone_size: many
j_call: TRBJ1-1
cdr3_aa: CASSDPPDLVFF
cdr3_nt: TGTGCCAGCAGTGACCCTCCGGACCTAGTTTTCTTT

d_call: NA
v_call: TRBV20-1
cdr3_length: 16
clone_size: NA
j_call: TRBJ1-3
cdr3_aa: CSASSENRPPGNTIYF
cdr3_nt: TGCAGTGCTAGCTCAGAAAATAGACCCCCTGGAAACACCATATATTTT

d_call: TRBD2
v_call: TRBV5-1
cdr3_length: 15
clone_size: many
j_call: TRBJ2-7
cdr3_aa: CASSRSGTSINEQYF
cdr3_nt: TGCGCCAGCAGCCGCTCCGGGACTAGCATCAACGAGCAGTACTTC

d_call: TRBD2
v_call: TRBV20-1
cdr3_length: 15
clone_size: few
j_call: TRBJ2-1
cdr3_aa: CSARSLAGGLDEQFF
cdr3_nt: TGCAGTGCTAGGTCCCTAGCGGGGGGCTTGGATGAGCAGTTCTTC

d_call: TRBD2
v_call: TRBV7-9
cdr3_length: 15
clone_size: NA
j_call: TRBJ2-7
cdr3_aa: CASSSRTSGTRGLYF
cdr3_nt: TGTGCCAGCAGCTCTCGGACTAGCGGGACCCGAGGTCTGTACTTC

d_call: NA
v_call: TRBV12-3/TRBV12-4
cdr3_length: 14
clone_size: NA
j_call: TRBJ2-3
cdr3_aa: CASSLGLHTDTQYF
cdr3_nt: TGTGCCAGCAGTTTGGGCCTCCACACAGATACGCAGTATTTT

d_call: NA
v_call: TRBV6-5
cdr3_length: 16
clone_size: once
j_call: TRBJ2-1
cdr3_aa: CASSYQVGSSYNEQFF
cdr3_nt: TGTGCCAGCAGTTACCAAGTTGGGAGCTCCTACAATGAGCAGTTCTTC

d_call: NA
v_call: TRBV7-9
cdr3_length: 13
clone_size: many
j_call: TRBJ2-2
cdr3_aa: CASSLSYAGELFF
cdr3_nt: TGTGCCAGCAGCTTATCCTACGCCGGGGAGCTGTTTTTT

d_call: NA
v_call: TRBV28
cdr3_length: 17
clone_size: many
j_call: TRBJ2-3
cdr3_aa: CASSLSVGAANTDTQYF
cdr3_nt: TGTGCCAGCAGTTTATCAGTCGGGGCAGCCAACACAGATACGCAGTATTTT

d_call: TRBD2
v_call: TRBV7-9
cdr3_length: 16
clone_size: few
j_call: TRBJ2-3
cdr3_aa: CASSPLTSGLTDTQYF
cdr3_nt: TGTGCCAGCAGCCCTTTGACTAGCGGCCTCACAGATACGCAGTATTTT

d_call: TRBD1
v_call: TRBV7-9
cdr3_length: 17
clone_size: NA
j_call: TRBJ1-6
cdr3_aa: CASSPPTGSSYNSPLHF
cdr3_nt: TGTGCCAGCAGCCCCCCGACAGGGAGCTCCTATAATTCACCCCTCCACTTT

d_call: NA
v_call: TRBV20-1
cdr3_length: 14
clone_size: medium-sized
j_call: TRBJ1-1
cdr3_aa: CSARDLQGHTEAFF
cdr3_nt: TGCAGTGCTAGAGATCTACAGGGCCACACTGAAGCTTTCTTT

d_call: TRBD2
v_call: TRBV12-3/TRBV12-4
cdr3_length: 15
clone_size: few
j_call: TRBJ2-7
cdr3_aa: CASSLAPSGRYEQYF
cdr3_nt: TGTGCCAGCAGTTTAGCGCCTAGCGGGAGGTACGAGCAGTACTTC

d_call: NA
v_call: TRBV5-1
cdr3_length: 14
clone_size: few
j_call: TRBJ2-7
cdr3_aa: CASSPRGTDYEQYF
cdr3_nt: TGCGCCAGCAGCCCGCGCGGGACGGATTACGAGCAGTACTTC

d_call: NA
v_call: TRBV20-1
cdr3_length: 15
clone_size: many
j_call: TRBJ1-2
cdr3_aa: CSARVRRGSRNGYTF
cdr3_nt: TGCAGTGCTAGAGTGAGAAGGGGCTCTCGGAATGGCTACACCTTC

d_call: TRBD1
v_call: TRBV12-3/TRBV12-4
cdr3_length: 16
clone_size: NA
j_call: TRBJ1-1
cdr3_aa: CASSPRGTEFYTEAFF
cdr3_nt: TGTGCCAGCAGTCCTCGGGGGACAGAATTTTACACTGAAGCTTTCTTT

d_call: NA
v_call: TRBV6-4
cdr3_length: 13
clone_size: NA
j_call: TRBJ2-7
cdr3_aa: CASRLGYCYEQYF
cdr3_nt: TGTGCCAGCAGATTGGGGTATTGCTACGAGCAGTACTTC

d_call: NA
v_call: TRBV7-9
cdr3_length: 15
clone_size: NA
j_call: TRBJ2-5
cdr3_aa: CASSLGSAAGEAQYF
cdr3_nt: TGTGCCAGCAGCTTAGGTTCAGCTGCAGGTGAGGCCCAGTACTTC

d_call: NA
v_call: TRBV30
cdr3_length: 12
clone_size: NA
j_call: TRBJ2-7
cdr3_aa: CAWSVQGNEQYF
cdr3_nt: TGTGCCTGGAGTGTGCAGGGGAACGAGCAGTACTTC

d_call: NA
v_call: TRBV11-3
cdr3_length: 14
clone_size: few
j_call: TRBJ2-7
cdr3_aa: CASSLCTGSYEQYF
cdr3_nt: TGTGCCAGCAGCTTGTGTACGGGGAGCTACGAGCAGTACTTC